This T cell receptor beta chain was captured by sequencing in a study of T cell repertoires in cytomegalovirus infection. This clonotype was detected ten times or more. Looked up from germline, CDR1 is MNHEY and CDR2 is SVGEGT. Trimming took 4 bases from V and 5 from J; bases not matched to a gene: 8. There are 15 residues in the CDR3. TCRdb reprocessed the reads via MiXCR and lists one record per CDR3 protein. The sample lists under 250,000 distinct CDR3 sequences; 5% to 8.5% were seen once. Sequencing was carried out using PBMCs. This clonotype originated in a human donor in good health (CMV status not recorded). Some clones in this sample may be carry-over from other donors' samples. V usage is TRBV6-2 or TRBV6-3 and J usage is TRBJ1-1; TRBD1 matches 9 bases. DNA of the CDR3: TGTGCCAGCAGTTCTCGGACAGGGGCAGGGACTGAAGCTTTCTTT. It translates to CASSSRTGAGTEAFF.